One TCR beta chain is described in this entry. In its sample, this clone was seen once. This clone's antigen is unknown. No clone much larger than this one lies a single base away; base qualities are absent. The sample belongs to a study of cytomegalovirus exposure and HLA in healthy donors (dated 2017 in TCRdb). Regarding the research as a whole: The 700 or so repertoires of the first cohort and the approximately 130 validation repertoires were produced on the same platform, according to a later analysis. To predict cytomegalovirus infection status, the study combined high-throughput TCR immunosequencing, statistical association of individual TCRs with disease status, and machine learning. The study aimed to test whether signatures of past pathogen exposure could be identified by cataloging public T cell receptors. Besides the first cohort of approximately 670 subjects, a separate validation cohort made up of roughly 120 different subjects was used.

The donors were included in the validation cohort of over a hundred subjects, a group kept apart from the approximately 700-subject first cohort. To prepare the library, the immunoSEQ multiplex PCR assay was applied. From the authors' description of their analysis: A statistical classification framework was built to diagnose cytomegalovirus status from the catalog of TCR beta chain sequences. This immuneACCESS table, as held by TCRdb, lists in-frame sequences with V and J called but not all clones. Of the missing ones, under half trace to an unresolved V gene in checked studies; the others have no known cause. That table is the source of V, J and clone size, and D and trimming were worked out from the DNA. For this sample the table gives tens of thousands of clones, of which roughly 94% were detected only once. 2.5% to 3.5% of the sample goes to the ten largest clones. V loses 7 bases at its end and J loses 3 bases; junction bases beyond the gene matches: 13. As encoded in the germline V gene (reference sequence), CDR1 is LNHDA while CDR2 is SQIVND. The CDR3 measures 16 amino acids from cysteine to phenylalanine. The kept DNA is CDR3 alone, 48 bases in frame from the first base.

Study-wide conclusions, independent of this receptor: The validation cohort had no HLA typing available for a later analysis, so co-occurrence within that cohort was assessed over all 120 or so repertoires. In both the original and validation cohorts, the classifier was reported to diagnose cytomegalovirus status with high specificity and sensitivity. In a later analysis, TCRs clustered in the first cohort were found to also tend to co-occur in the 120 or so validation repertoires, with 94% of cluster scores above 0. While some public TCRs were present in many individuals, most TCR sequences turned up only very rarely across donors. A total of around 150 TCR beta chains were listed by the study as associated with cytomegalovirus. It was suggested by the authors that the approach could potentially be generalized to other disease states and immunological phenotypes. In vitro tests confirmed that a few of the cytomegalovirus-associated TCR beta chains recognize cytomegalovirus antigens.

The TCR originated in a woman aged 18-29 years in good health and CMV-seropositive. The sequencing input was PBMCs. This sequence uses TRBV19 and TRBJ1-2, with 8 middle bases fitting TRBD1. This receptor carries the CDR3 CASTPARAGGYYGYTF. At the DNA level, the sequence is TGTGCCAGTACCCCGGCCAGGGCAGGGGGCTACTATGGCTACACCTTC.